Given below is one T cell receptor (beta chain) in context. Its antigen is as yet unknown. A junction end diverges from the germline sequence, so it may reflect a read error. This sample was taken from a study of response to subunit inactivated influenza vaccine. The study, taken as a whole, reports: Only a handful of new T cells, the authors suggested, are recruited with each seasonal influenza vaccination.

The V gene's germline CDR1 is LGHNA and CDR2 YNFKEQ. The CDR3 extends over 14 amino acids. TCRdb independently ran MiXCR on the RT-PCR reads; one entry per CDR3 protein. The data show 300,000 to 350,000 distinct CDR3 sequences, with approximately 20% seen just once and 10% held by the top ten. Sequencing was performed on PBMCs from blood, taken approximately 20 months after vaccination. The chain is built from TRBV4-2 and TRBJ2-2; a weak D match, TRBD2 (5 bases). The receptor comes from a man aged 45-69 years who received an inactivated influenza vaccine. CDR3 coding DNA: TGTGCCAGCAGCCAAGACCACCCCACCGGGAAGCTGTTTTTT. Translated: CASSQDHPTGKLFF.